The next 15 T cell receptor beta chains were all read from a single sample in a study of T cells in Graves' hyperthyroidism and ophthalmopathy. Amplification yielded TCR beta CDR3 regions, with RNA transcripts as the source. During a first-round RT-PCR of the TCR CDR3, the HTBI primer set was used. TCRdb independently ran MiXCR on the multiplex PCR reads; one entry per CDR3 protein. The sample yields some 340,000 distinct CDR3 sequences, around 15% seen once. The sequenced sample was blood. The origin of the receptors is a woman aged 40 to 55 with Graves' ophthalmopathy.

This clonotype was observed many times. This rearrangement joins TRBV28 to TRBJ2-1; 13 bases map to TRBD2. Germline CDR1 reads MDHEN; CDR2 reads SYDVKM. This CDR3 is 20 amino acids long. The V gene end was trimmed by 3 bases and the J gene end by 8 bases; junction bases not matched to a gene: 19. The CDR3 loop reads CASSFLDSRSGLAGLHEQFF. DNA for the CDR3: TGTGCCAGCAGTTTTCTGGACAGCCGATCGGGACTAGCGGGATTGCATGAGCAGTTCTTC.

This clonotype was counted many times. The chain uses TRBV6-1 and TRBJ1-5; possible D gene TRBD1, 6 bases. The V end was cut by 7 bases, the J end by 0 bases, with 16 bases between. The CDR3 loop spans 16 amino acids. The germline V gene encodes CDR1 MNHNS and CDR2 SASEGT. CDR3 sequence: CASNQEGGYSNQPQHF. CDR3 nucleotides: TGTGCCAGCAACCAAGAGGGGGGGTATAGCAATCAGCCCCAGCATTTT.

This clonotype was counted only a few times. The gene calls are TRBV14 and TRBJ1-4; 7 positions agree with TRBD1. This CDR3 has 16 residues. From germline, CDR1 is SGHDN and CDR2 FVKESK. Trimming removed 3 bases from V and 3 bases from J; junction bases left unmatched: 7. For the CDR3, the DNA is TGTGCCAGCAGCCATTACCCCGGGACAGCTAATGAAAAACTGTTTTTT. Protein sequence: CASSHYPGTANEKLFF. Variable domain in full (rest from reference TRBV14 and TRBJ1-4): EAGVTQFPSHSVIEKGQTVTLRCDPISGHDNLYWYRRVMGKEIKFLLHFVKESKQDESGMPNNRFLAERTGGTYSTLKVQPAELEDSGVYFCASSHYPGTANEKLFFGSGTQLSVL.

This clonotype showed up just a few times. The rearrangement uses TRBV19 and TRBJ2-3; D tentatively fits TRBD1 or TRBD2 (5 bases each). Per the germline V gene, CDR1 is LNHDA and CDR2 is SQIVND (reference sequence). The ends were cut back, 3 bases at V and 9 bases at J, with 28 bases in the middle. This CDR3 contains 18 residues. In DNA, the CDR3 is TGTGCCAGTAGTATGGGTATCCAACGGGACGGATCTTCGCTAACGCAGTATTTT. It encodes CASSMGIQRDGSSLTQYF.

There are many counts of this clonotype. The rearrangement joins TRBV2 to TRBJ2-1, with TRBD2 matching over 8 bases. The CDR3 has 16 residues. Looked up from germline, CDR1 is SNHLY and CDR2 is FYNNEI. The J segment lost 4 bases and the V segment lost 5 bases, leaving 10 bases of the junction unmatched. In DNA form, the CDR3 reads TGTGCCAGCAGTTTAGGAATGGCGGGGGGATACAATGAGCAGTTCTTC. Protein: CASSLGMAGGYNEQFF.

This clonotype has a count of ten or more. The rearrangement uses TRBV28 and TRBJ2-6; D ambiguous. The CDR3 runs 16 residues. Germline CDR1 and CDR2: MDHEN and SYDVKM. Trimming pared 1 base from V and 1 base from J, leaving 8 bases between. This chain's CDR3 is CASSLSWGSGANVLTF. CDR3 nucleotide sequence: TGTGCCAGCAGTTTATCATGGGGTTCTGGGGCCAACGTCCTGACTTTC. Supplemented by reference TRBV28 and TRBJ2-6, the full variable domain reads DVKVTQSSRYLVKRTGEKVFLECVQDMDHENMFWYRQDPGLGLRLIYFSYDVKMKEKGDIPEGYSVSREKKERFSLILESASTNQTSMYLCASSLSWGSGANVLTFGAGSRLTVL.

This clonotype was seen only a few times. The chain employs TRBV5-1 and TRBJ2-5, with 11 bases matching TRBD2. Germline CDR1 and CDR2: SGHRS and YFSETQ. V trimming: 3 bases; J trimming: 5 bases; junction bases outside the gene matches: 6. CDR3 length: 15 amino acids. The CDR3 region is CASSSLSGGAETQYF. The CDR3 DNA reads as TGCGCCAGCAGCTCGCTTAGCGGGGGGGCGGAGACCCAGTACTTC.

Comments on this clonotype: Since a much larger clone is just one base distant, this may be a read error. The rearrangement uses TRBV29-1 and TRBJ2-7; D is unresolved. Trimming stripped 8 bases from V and 1 base from J, with 24 bases between. In germline, CDR1 is SQVTM, CDR2 ANQGSEA. The CDR3 covers 16 residues. CDR3 region: CSISGLTRLSSYEQYF. The CDR3 DNA reads TGCAGCATTTCAGGCCTGACAAGGTTGAGTTCCTACGAGCAGTACTTC.

V gene TRBV5-1 combines with J gene TRBJ2-3; D call uncertain. V dropped 0 bases and J dropped 6 bases, with 8 bases sitting between them. This CDR3 comprises 13 residues. Germline CDR1 SGHRS, CDR2 YFSETQ. CDR3 region: CASSLEVVDTQYF. The CDR3 DNA reads TGCGCCAGCAGCTTGGAGGTGGTGGATACGCAGTATTTT.

This clonotype was counted ten times or more. The genes are TRBV6-1 and TRBJ1-6; D is ambiguous. The length of the CDR3 is 14 residues. V shed 6 bases and J shed 7 bases, with 13 bases lying between them. CDR1 is MNHNS and CDR2 is SASEGT in the germline V gene. CDR3 amino acids: CASRRGPINSPLHF. As DNA, the CDR3 is TGTGCCAGCAGGAGAGGACCGATCAATTCACCCCTCCACTTT.

This clonotype has at least ten counts. The gene calls are TRBV2 and TRBJ1-2; 9 bases fit TRBD1. Trimming cost V 6 bases and J 4 bases; bases outside gene matches: 6. Per the germline V gene, CDR1 is SNHLY and CDR2 is FYNNEI. The length of the CDR3 is 14 residues. Here the CDR3 DNA reads TGTGCCAGCAGCCGCTCGGGACAGGGCTATGGCTACACCTTC. This sequence encodes CASSRSGQGYGYTF.

V is TRBV14 and J is TRBJ1-4; a possible D gene is TRBD1 (6 bases). V lost 3 bases and J lost 6, with 14 bases in between. The length of the CDR3 is 15 residues. In germline, CDR1 is SGHDN, CDR2 FVKESK. The CDR3 region has the DNA TGTGCCAGCAGCCACGGTAGACAGGCCGATGAAAAACTGTTTTTT. Encoded protein: CASSHGRQADEKLFF.

The chain combines TRBV28 with TRBJ2-3, with 9 bases lining up with TRBD2. CDR3 length: 18 residues. Trimming took 10 bases from V and 2 from J; bases not matched to a gene: 19. CDR1 is MDHEN and CDR2 is SYDVKM in the germline V gene. Here the CDR3 DNA reads TGTGCCACCGTTCATACGAGGGCTAGCGGGATCTCCACAGATACGCAGTATTTT. Its translation is CATVHTRASGISTDTQYF.

This clonotype has just a few counts. V and J are TRBV11-2 and TRBJ2-5; D remains ambiguous. V dropped 5 bases and J dropped 3 bases, with 10 bases sitting between them. The CDR3 has 13 amino acids. Germline values: CDR1 SGHAT, CDR2 FQNNGV. This CDR3 reads CASSPSREETQYF. CDR3 bases: TGTGCCAGCAGCCCCTCCCGGGAAGAGACCCAGTACTTC.

The table lists this clonotype with a few counts. The chain links TRBV5-4 to TRBJ2-2; no firm D call. CDR1 and CDR2 (germline): SGHNT, YYREEE (reference sequence). This CDR3 has 15 residues. Trimming removed 0 bases from V and 4 bases from J, with 10 bases in between. CDR3 DNA sequence: TGTGCCAGCAGCTTGGCGAGGTCGGGCACCGGGGAGCTGTTTTTT. Amino acid sequence: CASSLARSGTGELFF.